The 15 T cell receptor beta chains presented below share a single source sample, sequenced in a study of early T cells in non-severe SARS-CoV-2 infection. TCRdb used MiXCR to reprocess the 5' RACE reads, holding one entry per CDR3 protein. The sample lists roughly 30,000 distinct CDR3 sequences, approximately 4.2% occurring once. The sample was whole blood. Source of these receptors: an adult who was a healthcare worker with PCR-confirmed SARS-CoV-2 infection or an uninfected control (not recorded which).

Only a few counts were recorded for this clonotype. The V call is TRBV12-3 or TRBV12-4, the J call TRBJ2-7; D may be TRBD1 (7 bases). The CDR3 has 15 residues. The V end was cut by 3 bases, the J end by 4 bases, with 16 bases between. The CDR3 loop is CASSFVAGGRYEQYF. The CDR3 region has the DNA TGTGCCAGCAGTTTTGTCGCAGGGGGGCGGTACGAGCAGTACTTC.

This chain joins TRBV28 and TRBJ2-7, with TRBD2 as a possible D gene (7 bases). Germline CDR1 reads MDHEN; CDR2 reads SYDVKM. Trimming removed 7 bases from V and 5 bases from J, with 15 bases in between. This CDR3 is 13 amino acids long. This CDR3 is CASTLGGGDEQYF. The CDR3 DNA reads TGTGCCAGCACCCTAGGGGGGGGTGACGAGCAGTACTTC.

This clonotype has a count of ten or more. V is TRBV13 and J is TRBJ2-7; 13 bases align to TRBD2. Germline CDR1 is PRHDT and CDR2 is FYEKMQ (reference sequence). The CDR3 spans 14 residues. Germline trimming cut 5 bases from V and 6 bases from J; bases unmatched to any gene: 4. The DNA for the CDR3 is TGTGCCAGCAGCCCGACTAGCGGGAGGAGCGAGCAGTACTTC. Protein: CASSPTSGRSEQYF.

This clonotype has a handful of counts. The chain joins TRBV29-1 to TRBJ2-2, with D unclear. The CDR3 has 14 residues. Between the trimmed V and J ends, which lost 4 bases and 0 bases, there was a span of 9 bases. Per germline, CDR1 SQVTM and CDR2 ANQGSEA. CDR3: CSVVGVANTGELFF. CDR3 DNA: TGCAGCGTTGTTGGGGTCGCGAACACCGGGGAGCTGTTTTTT.

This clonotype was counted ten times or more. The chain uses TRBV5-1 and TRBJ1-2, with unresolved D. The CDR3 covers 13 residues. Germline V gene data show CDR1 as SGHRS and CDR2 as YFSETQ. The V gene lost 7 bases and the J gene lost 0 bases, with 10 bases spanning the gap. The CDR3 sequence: CASEGDSNYGYTF. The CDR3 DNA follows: TGCGCCAGCGAAGGAGACTCTAACTATGGCTACACCTTC.

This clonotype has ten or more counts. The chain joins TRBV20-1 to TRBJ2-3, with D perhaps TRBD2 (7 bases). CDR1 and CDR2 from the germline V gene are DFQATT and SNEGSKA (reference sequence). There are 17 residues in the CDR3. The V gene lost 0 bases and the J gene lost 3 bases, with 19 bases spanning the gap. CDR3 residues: CSARDLIKQGGTDTQYF. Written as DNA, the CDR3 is TGCAGTGCTAGAGACCTAATAAAACAGGGAGGGACAGATACGCAGTATTTT.

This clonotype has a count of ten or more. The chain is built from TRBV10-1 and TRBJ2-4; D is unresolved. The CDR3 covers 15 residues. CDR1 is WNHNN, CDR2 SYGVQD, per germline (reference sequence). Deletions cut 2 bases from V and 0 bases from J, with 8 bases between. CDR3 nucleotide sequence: TGCGCCAGCAGTGAGAACCTCCTAGCCAAAAACATTCAGTACTTC. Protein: CASSENLLAKNIQYF.

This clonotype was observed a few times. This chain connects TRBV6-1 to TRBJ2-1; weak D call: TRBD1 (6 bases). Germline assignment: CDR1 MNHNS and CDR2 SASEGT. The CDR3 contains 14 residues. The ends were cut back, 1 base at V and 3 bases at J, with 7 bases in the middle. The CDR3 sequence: CASSEGDNYNEQFF. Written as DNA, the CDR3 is TGTGCCAGCAGTGAAGGGGACAACTACAATGAGCAGTTCTTC.

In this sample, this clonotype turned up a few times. The CDR3 nucleotides are TGCAGTGCTAGAGAGAAAGGTGCCTATGGGGAGCACGAGCAGTACTTC. Residues: CSAREKGAYGEHEQYF. This rearrangement joins TRBV20-1 to TRBJ2-7; weak D call: TRBD2 (5 bases). Trimming left V 0 bases short and J 5 bases short, with 20 bases between. This CDR3 has 16 amino acids. The germline gives CDR1 DFQATT, CDR2 SNEGSKA (reference sequence).

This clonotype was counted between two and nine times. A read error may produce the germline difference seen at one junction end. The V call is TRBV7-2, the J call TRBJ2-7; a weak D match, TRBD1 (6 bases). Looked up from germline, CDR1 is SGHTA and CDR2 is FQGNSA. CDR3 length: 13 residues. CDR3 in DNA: TGTGCCGGCAGCTTCTCAGGGGTCTACGAGCAGTACTTC. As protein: CAGSFSGVYEQYF. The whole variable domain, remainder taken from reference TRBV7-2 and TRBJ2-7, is GAGVSQSPSNKVTEKGKDVELRCDPISGHTALYWYRQSLGQGLEFLIYFQGNSAPDKSGLPSDRFSAERTGGSVSTLTIQRTQQEDSAVYLCAGSFSGVYEQYFGPGTRLTVT.

CDR3 nucleotides: TGTGCCAGCAGCCCCAGACAGGGGGACCCCAATCAGCCCCAGCATTTT. This encodes CASSPRQGDPNQPQHF. The chain joins TRBV9 to TRBJ1-5; TRBD1 aligns across 9 bases. The V segment lost 4 bases and the J segment 3 bases; nucleotides outside the gene matches: 8. Per the germline V gene, CDR1 is SGDLS and CDR2 is YYNGEE. The CDR3 is made up of 16 amino acids.

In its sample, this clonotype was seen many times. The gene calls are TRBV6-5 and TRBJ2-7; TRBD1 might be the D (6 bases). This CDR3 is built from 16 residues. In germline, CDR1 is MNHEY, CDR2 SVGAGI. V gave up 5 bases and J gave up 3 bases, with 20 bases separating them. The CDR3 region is CASSPPGVGANYEQYF. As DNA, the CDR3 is TGTGCCAGCAGTCCACCGGGCGTGGGGGCAAACTACGAGCAGTACTTC.

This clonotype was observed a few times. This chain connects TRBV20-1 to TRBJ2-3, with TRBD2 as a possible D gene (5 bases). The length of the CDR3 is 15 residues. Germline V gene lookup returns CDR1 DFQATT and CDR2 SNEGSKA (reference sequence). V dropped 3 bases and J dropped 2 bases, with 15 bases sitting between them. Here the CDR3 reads CSASIRAGPTDTQYF. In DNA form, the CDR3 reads TGCAGTGCTAGTATACGGGCGGGCCCCACAGATACGCAGTATTTT.

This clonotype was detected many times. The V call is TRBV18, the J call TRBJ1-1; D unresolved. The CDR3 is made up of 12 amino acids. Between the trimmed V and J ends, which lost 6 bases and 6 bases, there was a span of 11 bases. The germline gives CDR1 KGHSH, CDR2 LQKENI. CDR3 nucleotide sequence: TGTGCCAGCTCCAAGGGTATTGCTGAAGCTTTCTTT. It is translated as CASSKGIAEAFF.

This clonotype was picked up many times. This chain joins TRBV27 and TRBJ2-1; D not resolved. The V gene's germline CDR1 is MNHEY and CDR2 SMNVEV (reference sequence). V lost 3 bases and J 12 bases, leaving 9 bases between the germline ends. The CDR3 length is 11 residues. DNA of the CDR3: TGTGCCAGCAGTTTCCCCCCAGGGCAGTTCTTC. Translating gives CASSFPPGQFF.